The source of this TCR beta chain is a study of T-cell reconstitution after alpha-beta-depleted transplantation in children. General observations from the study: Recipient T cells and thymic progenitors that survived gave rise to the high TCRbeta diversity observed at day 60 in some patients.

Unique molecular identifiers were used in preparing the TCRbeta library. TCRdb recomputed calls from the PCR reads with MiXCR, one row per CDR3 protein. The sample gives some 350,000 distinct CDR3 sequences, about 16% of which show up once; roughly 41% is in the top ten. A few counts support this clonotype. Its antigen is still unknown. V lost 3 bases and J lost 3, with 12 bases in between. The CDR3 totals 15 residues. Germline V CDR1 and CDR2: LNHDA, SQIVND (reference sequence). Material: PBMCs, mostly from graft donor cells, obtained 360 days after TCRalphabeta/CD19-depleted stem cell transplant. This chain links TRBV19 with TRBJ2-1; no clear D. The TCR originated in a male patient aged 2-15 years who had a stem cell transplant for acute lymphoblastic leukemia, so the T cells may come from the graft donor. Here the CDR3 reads CASSIGYLSYNEQFF. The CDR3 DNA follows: TGTGCCAGTAGTATCGGCTATCTGAGCTACAATGAGCAGTTCTTC.